The present entry profiles one TCR beta chain with its context. Its antigen target is currently unknown. No clone much larger than this one lies a single base away; base qualities are absent. The data are from a study of blood T cell repertoires in COVID-19 (dated by TCRdb to 2019 to 2021). Regarding the research as a whole: Samples covering the acute and convalescent phases of COVID-19 were provided by collaborators in the United States, Italy and Spain. Sample metadata almost always included a de-identified subject ID, COVID-19 status, age in years and sex. The samples were drawn from the first 160 participants of the ongoing ImmuneRACE study and from 1,254 subjects provided by 6 global collaborators. The dataset comprised deeply sampled blood TCRbeta repertoires from subjects exposed to, actively infected with, or recovered from COVID-19. Where available, HLA class I and class II types were taken from metadata supplied by the sample provider and were not determined by assay-based typing. The prospective study material was composed of cDNA or gDNA derived from T cells, B-cell-depleted T cells, or PBMCs. A freely available public database, intended as a resource for researchers studying the immune response to SARS-CoV-2, is where the repertoires were released.

Study-wide conclusions, independent of this receptor: Clinical and demographic metadata were provided uncurated, with the amount varying by source and participant.

The immunoSEQ Assay, a bias-controlled multiplex PCR, was used to amplify TCRbeta CDR3 regions from genomic DNA. The original pipeline was this. The number of nucleated cells in each sample was estimated by amplification of reference gene primers within the assay. Sequence reads were collapsed and filtered to measure the absolute abundance of every unique TCRbeta CDR3 rearrangement. For each sample, productive Simpson clonality was calculated as the square root of Simpson's diversity index over productive rearrangements. Entries here come from immuneACCESS through TCRdb and include only in-frame sequences with V and J called. Some clones fail to appear in such tables; in the studies checked, an unresolved V gene covers under half of the shortfall, and the cause of the remainder is unknown. The V and J calls and the clone size are those of that table, but D and trimming were determined from the DNA. The table for this sample lists about 75,000 clones; roughly 85% of them were counted only once. Clones ranked in the top ten supply roughly 45% of the sample.

From the cysteine through the phenylalanine, the CDR3 covers 13 amino acids. The DNA shown is the 39-base CDR3, in frame from base 1. Based on the germline V gene (reference sequence), the CDR1 and CDR2 sequences are SGHKS and YYEKEE. Trimming takes 4 bases from V and 9 bases from J, and the germline ends sit 14 bases apart. Each collaborating institution followed its own protocols to collect whole blood in K2EDTA tubes. Collaborator samples were shipped for TCRbeta analysis as frozen whole blood, isolated PBMCs, or DNA extracted from either sample type. Recombination connected TRBV5-5 to TRBJ1-5, with no D gene named confidently. Sequencing was carried out using peripheral blood. The TCR comes from a human donor in a cohort sampled during active COVID-19. The nucleotide sequence reads TGTGCCAGCAGCCCAAGCGGCCCGGGGCCCCAGCATTTT. It is translated as CASSPSGPGPQHF.